The sequence of this T cell receptor beta chain was determined in a study of T cells in Graves' hyperthyroidism and ophthalmopathy. Study details: Peripheral blood was taken when the disease was first diagnosed, before any treatment began.

Germline CDR1 MGHRA, CDR2 YSYEKL. Trimming stripped 4 bases from V and 2 bases from J, with 18 bases between. CDR3 length: 17 amino acids. RNA transcripts gave rise to amplified TCR beta CDR3 regions. HTBI primers were employed in a first-round RT-PCR of the TCR CDR3. TCRdb reanalysed the multiplex PCR reads using MiXCR and keeps one entry per CDR3 protein. The sample gives 300,000 to 400,000 distinct CDR3 sequences, roughly 20% of which show up once; 49% is in the top ten. V gene TRBV4-1 combines with J gene TRBJ2-4; D gene ambiguous. The sample was blood. The clonotype was recovered from a woman aged 45-65 years with Graves' hyperthyroidism. The CDR3 DNA reads as TGCGCCAGCAGCCGAGTGGACCCCTTAGGGCCCAAAAACATTCAGTACTTC. Amino acid sequence: CASSRVDPLGPKNIQYF.